The next 31 T cell receptor beta chains were all read from a single sample in a study of human thymus T cells. Data came from immunoSEQ multiplex PCR; TCRdb stores just in-frame clones and leaves some out. Here the sample spans 70,000 to 75,000 clones, around 95% being singletons. Thymus tissue for the work was resected from patients undergoing corrective heart surgery. The sample was thymus tissue. The source is a girl less than two years old with a congenital heart defect but otherwise immunologically healthy.

This chain joins TRBV2 and TRBJ2-7; 9 nucleotides line up with TRBD1. The CDR3 has 15 amino acids. The germline CDR1 and CDR2 sequences are SNHLY and FYNNEI. V shed 7 bases and J 5 bases; nucleotides not matched to a gene: 12. The CDR3 DNA is TGTGCCAGCATTCTCCCGGGACAGGGATTCCACGAGCAGTACTTC. Residues: CASILPGQGFHEQYF.

This clone was seen once. V gene TRBV7-9 combines with J gene TRBJ1-2; no reliable D call. CDR1 is SEHNR and CDR2 is FQNEAQ in the germline V gene (reference sequence). This CDR3 comprises 15 residues. Between the trimmed V and J ends, which lost 4 bases and 0 bases, there was a span of 12 bases. This chain's CDR3 is CASSSGLPANYGYTF. The CDR3 coding sequence is TGTGCCAGCAGCTCCGGACTGCCAGCTAACTATGGCTACACCTTC.

V usage is TRBV19 and J usage is TRBJ1-2; no clear D. Between the trimmed V and J ends, which lost 6 bases and 4 bases, there was a span of 18 bases. Looked up from germline, CDR1 is LNHDA and CDR2 is SQIVND (reference sequence). This CDR3 is built from 15 residues. The DNA of the CDR3 is TGTGCCAGTAGCCCTAGGAGGGCAGATGTCTATGGCTACACCTTC. Protein sequence: CASSPRRADVYGYTF.

The rearrangement joins TRBV19 to TRBJ1-1; D is ambiguous. CDR3 length: 14 residues. V gave up 8 bases and J gave up 0 bases, with 13 bases separating them. From germline, CDR1 is LNHDA and CDR2 SQIVND (reference sequence). The CDR3 is CASRIGLVNTEAFF. For the CDR3, the DNA is TGTGCCAGTCGAATCGGTTTGGTGAACACTGAAGCTTTCTTT.

J is TRBJ1-2 and V is TRBV18; no reliable D call. The CDR3 totals 15 residues. Germline V CDR1 and CDR2: KGHSH, LQKENI. V was pared by 3 bases and J by 5 bases, with 16 bases between. CDR3 coding DNA: TGTGCCAGCTCACCCCGGGCCCCTGTCCCGTATGGCTACACCTTC. Protein sequence: CASSPRAPVPYGYTF. The whole variable domain, filled in from reference TRBV18 and TRBJ1-2, reads NAGVMQNPRHLVRRRGQEARLRCSPMKGHSHVYWYRQLPEEGLKFMVYLQKENIIDESGMPKERFSAEFPKEGPSILRIQQVVRGDSAAYFCASSPRAPVPYGYTFGSGTRLTVV.

The rearrangement links TRBV4-2 to TRBJ2-6; no firm D call. Trimming left V 4 bases short and J 0 bases short, with 4 bases between. The germline V gene has CDR1 LGHNA and CDR2 YNFKEQ. This CDR3 is 14 amino acids long. The CDR3 sequence: CASSLSSGANVLTF. In DNA, the CDR3 is TGTGCCAGCAGCCTCAGCTCTGGGGCCAACGTCCTGACTTTC.

This chain uses TRBV29-1 with TRBJ1-5; D may be TRBD1 (6 bases). The CDR3 extends over 14 amino acids. Germline V gene lookup returns CDR1 SQVTM and CDR2 ANQGSEA. Trimming removed 4 bases at V and 5 bases at J, with 15 bases between. The CDR3 region has the DNA TGCAGCGTTGTAAGCGCAGGGGATGATCAGCCCCAGCATTTT. As protein: CSVVSAGDDQPQHF.

The V call is TRBV7-2, the J call TRBJ1-2; tentatively, D is TRBD1 (5 bases). The germline V gene encodes CDR1 SGHTA and CDR2 FQGNSA. The germline V and J ends were trimmed by 5 bases and 2 bases, with 15 bases remaining between them. The CDR3 spans 15 residues. The CDR3 loop reads CASSPPGGDNYGYTF. The CDR3 bases are TGTGCCAGCAGCCCACCGGGAGGGGACAACTATGGCTACACCTTC.

The chain uses TRBV7-6 and TRBJ1-1; a possible D gene is TRBD1 (5 bases). The V gene lost 5 bases and the J gene lost 1 base, with 14 bases spanning the gap. This CDR3 has 15 amino acids. Per germline, CDR1 SGHVS and CDR2 FNYEAQ. CDR3 nucleotide sequence: TGTGCCAGCAGCCTACGGCGGGGACCGAACACTGAAGCTTTCTTT. This encodes CASSLRRGPNTEAFF. Full variable domain (outside the CDR3, taken from reference TRBV7-6 and TRBJ1-1): GAGVSQSPRYKVTKRGQDVALRCDPISGHVSLYWYRQALGQGPEFLTYFNYEAQQDKSGLPNDRFSAERPEGSISTLTIQRTEQRDSAMYRCASSLRRGPNTEAFFGQGTRLTVV.

The rearrangement uses TRBV6-6 and TRBJ1-2, with 7 bases lining up with TRBD1. V lost 7 bases, J lost 3 bases, and 8 bases stayed unmatched. This CDR3 comprises 14 residues. Germline CDR1 is MNHNY and CDR2 is SVGAGI (reference sequence). CDR3 residues: CASTAGRGYYGYTF. The CDR3 bases are TGTGCCAGCACCGCTGGCAGGGGGTACTATGGCTACACCTTC.

This chain uses TRBV19 with TRBJ2-1; possibly TRBD2 for D (6 bases). V lost 2 bases to trimming and J lost 0 bases, with 26 bases between them. From germline, CDR1 is LNHDA and CDR2 SQIVND (reference sequence). The CDR3 loop spans 21 amino acids. The chain's CDR3 is CASSIPPGGRNPPSSYNEQFF. In nucleotides, the CDR3 is TGTGCCAGTAGTATACCTCCCGGGGGAAGAAACCCCCCATCCTCCTACAATGAGCAGTTCTTC.

The V and J genes are TRBV25-1 and TRBJ1-3, with D tentatively TRBD1 (6 bases). The germline gives CDR1 MGHDK, CDR2 SYGVNS. The CDR3 has 16 amino acids. Trimming removed 0 bases at V and 0 bases at J, with 9 bases between. CDR3 coding DNA: TGTGCCAGCAGTGAATATGTACAGGGCTCTGGAAACACCATATATTTT. Amino acid sequence: CASSEYVQGSGNTIYF.

V and J are TRBV4-2 and TRBJ2-7, with D uncertain. Germline lookup yields CDR1 LGHNA and CDR2 YNFKEQ. V was cut by 7 bases and J by 0 bases, with 13 bases left in between. The CDR3 has 14 residues. The CDR3 DNA reads TGTGCCAGCAAAGGTCCGAGGCCCTCCTACGAGCAGTACTTC. Encoded protein: CASKGPRPSYEQYF.

The genes are TRBV28 and TRBJ2-7; 7 bases agree with TRBD1. The CDR3 length is 15 residues. With V trimmed by 5 bases and J by 1 base, 8 bases remained unmatched. Germline CDR1 reads MDHEN; CDR2 reads SYDVKM. CDR3 sequence: CASSPRPGGSYEQYF. As DNA, the CDR3 is TGTGCCAGCAGTCCTCGCCCAGGGGGTTCCTACGAGCAGTACTTC.

This clone has only one observation. This sequence joins TRBV19 and TRBJ1-2; TRBD1 agrees at 7 bases. The junction had 3 bases not matched to a gene; V was cut back by 10 bases and J by 4 bases. There are 11 residues in the CDR3. The V gene's germline CDR1 is LNHDA and CDR2 SQIVND (reference sequence). The chain's CDR3 is CATQGIYGYTF. CDR3 coding DNA: TGTGCCACACAGGGGATCTATGGCTACACCTTC.

The chain combines TRBV2 with TRBJ1-2; 10 nucleotides agree with TRBD1. Germline V lookup: CDR1 SNHLY, CDR2 FYNNEI. CDR3 size: 15 residues. Trimming cost V 4 bases and J 5 bases; bases outside gene matches: 7. CDR3 in amino acids: CASSAGTGVRYGYTF. The CDR3 DNA is TGTGCCAGCAGTGCGGGGACAGGGGTGCGGTATGGCTACACCTTC.

The chain couples TRBV28 to TRBJ1-4; D unresolved. CDR1 and CDR2 from the germline V gene are MDHEN and SYDVKM. The CDR3 sequence is 13 residues long. The germline V and J ends were trimmed by 5 bases and 5 bases, with 9 bases remaining between them. In DNA, the CDR3 is TGTGCCAGCAGTCTACGGTCAAATGAAAAACTGTTTTTT. This gives the protein CASSLRSNEKLFF.

V usage is TRBV6-1 and J usage is TRBJ1-5; the D is unclear. Trimming left V 6 bases short and J 0 bases short, with 12 bases between. The CDR3 loop spans 15 amino acids. Germline values: CDR1 MNHNS, CDR2 SASEGT. In DNA, the CDR3 is TGTGCCAGCAGGGACGACACAGTTAGCAATCAGCCCCAGCATTTT. Residues: CASRDDTVSNQPQHF.

A few counts support this clone. This chain links TRBV7-4 with TRBJ1-2; D perhaps matches TRBD1 (6 bases). CDR1 is SGHVT and CDR2 is SQSDAQ in the germline V gene. Trimming removed 10 bases from V and 2 bases from J, with 11 bases in between. The CDR3 consists of 12 residues. The CDR3 protein is CATTTGNYGYTF. The CDR3 DNA reads as TGTGCCACCACCACAGGGAACTATGGCTACACCTTC.

The V gene is TRBV2, the J gene TRBJ2-5; D unresolved. The germline gives CDR1 SNHLY, CDR2 FYNNEI. The CDR3 covers 14 residues. Trimming shortened V by 6 bases and J by 4 bases, and 15 bases separated the two germline ends. CDR3 bases: TGTGCCAGCAGCGATCTAGGGCGAGGAGAGACCCAGTACTTC. Translated, it gives CASSDLGRGETQYF.

The chain uses TRBV4-1 and TRBJ2-1; D ambiguous. Trimming removed 4 bases at V and 5 bases at J, with 6 bases between. The CDR3 has 12 amino acids. Germline CDR1 is MGHRA and CDR2 is YSYEKL. CDR3 in DNA: TGCGCCAGCAGCCCGCCCAACAATGAGCAGTTCTTC. Its translation is CASSPPNNEQFF.

The chain joins TRBV29-1 to TRBJ2-3; no reliable D call. Between the trimmed V and J ends, which lost 6 bases and 5 bases, there was a span of 15 bases. Germline assignment: CDR1 SQVTM and CDR2 ANQGSEA. The CDR3 spans 13 residues. CDR3 nucleotide sequence: TGCAGCGTCTGTGGAGAATGTAGAGATACGCAGTATTTT. It encodes CSVCGECRDTQYF.

This clone was counted once. This chain joins TRBV12-5 and TRBJ2-1; 9 positions match TRBD2. The CDR3 is 21 residues long. V trimming: 5 bases; J trimming: 1 base; junction bases outside the gene matches: 21. CDR1 is LGHNT, CDR2 FRNRAP, per germline. DNA of the CDR3: TGTGCTAGTGGTCCTGGGGGGCGCGGGAGGGCTCGTGAAGGATCCTACAATGAGCAGTTCTTC. This encodes CASGPGGRGRAREGSYNEQFF.

This clone was detected only once. V gene TRBV30 combines with J gene TRBJ2-1; TRBD2 agrees at 11 bases. After removal of 8 bases from V and 3 bases from J, the junction contained 9 bases not matched to a gene. The CDR3 is 15 amino acids. Germline V CDR1 and CDR2: GTSNPN, SVGIG (reference sequence). For the CDR3, the DNA is TGTGCCGCCCGTAGGGGGACTAGCGGCTACAATGAGCAGTTCTTC. Translated, it gives CAARRGTSGYNEQFF.

The V gene is TRBV7-6, the J gene TRBJ2-7, with D maybe TRBD1 (5 bases). Germline V lookup: CDR1 SGHVS, CDR2 FNYEAQ. With 1 base removed from V and 2 bases from J, the gap between germline ends came to 18 bases. The CDR3 is 17 residues long. The CDR3, as DNA: TGTGCCAGCAGCTTAGGGGGAAACAGGTTGGGCCCCTACGAGCAGTACTTC. Its translation: CASSLGGNRLGPYEQYF. Filled out from reference TRBV7-6 and TRBJ2-7, the complete variable domain reads GAGVSQSPRYKVTKRGQDVALRCDPISGHVSLYWYRQALGQGPEFLTYFNYEAQQDKSGLPNDRFSAERPEGSISTLTIQRTEQRDSAMYRCASSLGGNRLGPYEQYFGPGTRLTVT.

This rearrangement joins TRBV19 to TRBJ1-5, with TRBD1 matching 7 bases. CDR1 and CDR2 from the germline V gene are LNHDA and SQIVND (reference sequence). The V and J ends lost 7 bases and 5 bases, in that order; junction bases with no gene match: 11. The CDR3 length is 15 residues. The CDR3 sequence is CASTVQGLADQPQHF. CDR3 nucleotide sequence: TGTGCCAGTACCGTACAGGGGTTGGCGGATCAGCCCCAGCATTTT.

The chain employs TRBV18 and TRBJ1-2; D not resolved. V was trimmed by 6 bases and J by 3 bases, leaving 5 bases between them. Germline lookup yields CDR1 KGHSH and CDR2 LQKENI. The CDR3 runs to 11 residues. The CDR3 loop is CASSVHYGYTF. For the CDR3, the DNA is TGTGCCAGCTCGGTTCACTATGGCTACACCTTC.

The J gene is TRBJ2-5, the V gene TRBV11-2; 11 bases match TRBD2. J was trimmed by 0 bases and V by 6 bases; bases with no gene match: 15. Germline V CDR1 and CDR2: SGHAT, FQNNGV. The CDR3 contains 19 residues. CDR3 sequence (DNA): TGTGCCAGCAGAACCCCGACTAGCGGGGTTGTGGGGTACCAAGAGACCCAGTACTTC. It specifies CASRTPTSGVVGYQETQYF.

This chain connects TRBV7-9 to TRBJ2-5; 11 nucleotides line up with TRBD2. There are 15 residues in the CDR3. The V gene end was trimmed by 0 bases and the J gene end by 6 bases; junction bases not matched to a gene: 3. The V gene's germline CDR1 is SEHNR and CDR2 FQNEAQ (reference sequence). The CDR3 nucleotides are TGTGCCAGCAGCTTAGCAACTAGCGGGAGACAGACCCAGTACTTC. This sequence encodes CASSLATSGRQTQYF.

This clone came up once. The V call is TRBV6-5, the J call TRBJ2-1; a possible D gene is TRBD2 (5 bases). The CDR3 spans 12 residues. Trimming pared 8 bases from V and 5 bases from J, leaving 10 bases between. The V gene's germline CDR1 is MNHEY and CDR2 SVGAGI. CDR3 amino acids: CASSKRNNEQFF. In DNA, the CDR3 is TGTGCCAGCTCAAAGCGGAACAATGAGCAGTTCTTC.

The V and J genes are TRBV2 and TRBJ2-3; the D gene is possibly TRBD1 (5 bases). Germline V gives CDR1 SNHLY, CDR2 FYNNEI. V lost 8 bases, J lost 1 base, and 13 bases lay in between. CDR3 length equals 14 residues. The CDR3 protein is CASSTGLRTDTQYF. In DNA, the CDR3 is TGTGCCAGCTCTACAGGTCTGCGCACAGATACGCAGTATTTT.